This TCR beta chain was captured in a study of OX40 agonist ivuxolimab in advanced cancers. Across the whole study: Three patients responded partially, comprising one with hepatocellular carcinoma and two with cutaneous melanoma.

Between the trimmed V and J ends, which lost 2 bases and 0 bases, there was a span of 2 bases. This CDR3 has 12 amino acids. The germline V gene encodes CDR1 GTSNPN and CDR2 SVGIG (reference sequence). General study results and limits: The expanded peripheral T cells' antigen specificity was not determined.

This clone was counted a few times. The antigen is undetermined. The method was immunoSEQ multiplex PCR; TCRdb's version includes in-frame clones alone and lacks a portion of them. Here the sample spans tens of thousands of clones, 85% to 90% being singletons. This material consisted of CD4+ or CD8+ T cells sorted from blood, taken in a trial of the OX40 agonist ivuxolimab. The J gene is TRBJ1-3, the V gene TRBV30; D gene ambiguous. The clonotype comes from an adult with an advanced solid tumor such as melanoma, head and neck, liver or kidney cancer. CDR3 coding DNA: TGTGCCTGGAGTAACTCTGGAAACACCATATATTTT. It specifies CAWSNSGNTIYF. The variable domain in full, completed from reference TRBV30 and TRBJ1-3, reads SQTIHQWPATLVQPVGSPLSLECTVEGTSNPNLYWYRQAAGRGLQLLFYSVGIGQISSEVPQNLSASRPQDRQFILSSKKLLLSDSGFYLCAWSNSGNTIYFGEGSWLTVV.